The text below deals with one TCR beta chain. Trimming removed 3 bases from V and 3 bases from J, with 15 bases in between. The CDR3 is made up of 15 amino acids. Germline V gene sequence: CDR1 SNHLY, CDR2 FYNNEI. CD8 cells classed as naive were CD45RO-negative and positively selected for CCR7, excluding terminally differentiated effector memory CD45RA+ cells. The record originates from a study of shared clonotypes between healthy human individuals. Clones were sequenced by immunoSEQ multiplex PCR, and TCRdb holds only the in-frame ones, with some missing. The sample has under 850,000 clones, more than 85% seen once.

Sequencing used naive CD8+ T cells sorted from blood. The source is a young man in good health. The rearrangement links TRBV2 to TRBJ2-7; TRBD2 is a possible D gene (6 bases). The CDR3, as DNA: TGTGCCAGCAGTGAGGAACCTAGCGCCCGCTACGAGCAGTACTTC. Encoded protein: CASSEEPSARYEQYF.